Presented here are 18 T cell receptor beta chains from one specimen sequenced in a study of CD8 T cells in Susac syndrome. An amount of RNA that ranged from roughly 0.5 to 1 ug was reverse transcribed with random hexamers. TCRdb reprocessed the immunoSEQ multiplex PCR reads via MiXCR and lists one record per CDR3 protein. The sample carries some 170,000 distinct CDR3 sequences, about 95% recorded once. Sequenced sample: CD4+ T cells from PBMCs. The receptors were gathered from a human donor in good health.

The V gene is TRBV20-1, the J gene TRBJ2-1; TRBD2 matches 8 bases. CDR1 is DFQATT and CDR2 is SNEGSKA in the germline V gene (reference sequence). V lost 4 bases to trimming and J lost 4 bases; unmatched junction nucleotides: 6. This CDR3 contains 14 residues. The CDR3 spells CSANPSGSYNEQFF. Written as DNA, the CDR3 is TGCAGTGCTAATCCTAGCGGGTCATACAATGAGCAGTTCTTC.

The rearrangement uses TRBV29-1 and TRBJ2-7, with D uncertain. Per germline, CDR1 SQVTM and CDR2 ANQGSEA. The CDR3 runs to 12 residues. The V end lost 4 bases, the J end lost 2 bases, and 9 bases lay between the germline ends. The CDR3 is CSVARVAYEQYF. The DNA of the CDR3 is TGCAGCGTTGCGCGCGTGGCCTACGAGCAGTACTTC.

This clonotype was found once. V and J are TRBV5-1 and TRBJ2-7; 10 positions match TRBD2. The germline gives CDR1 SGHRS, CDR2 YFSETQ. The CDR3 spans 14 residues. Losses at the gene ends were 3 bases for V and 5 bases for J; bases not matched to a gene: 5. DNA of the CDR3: TGCGCCAGCAGCTACGGGACTAGCGCTGACGAGCAGTACTTC. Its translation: CASSYGTSADEQYF. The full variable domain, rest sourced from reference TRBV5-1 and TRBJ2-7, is KAGVTQTPRYLIKTRGQQVTLSCSPISGHRSVSWYQQTPGQGLQFLFEYFSETQRNKGNFPGRFSGRQFSNSRSEMNVSTLELGDSALYLCASSYGTSADEQYFGPGTRLTVT.

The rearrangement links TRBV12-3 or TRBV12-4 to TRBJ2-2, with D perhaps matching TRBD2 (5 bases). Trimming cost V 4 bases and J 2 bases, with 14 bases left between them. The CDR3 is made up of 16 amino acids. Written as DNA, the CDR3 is TGTGCCAGCAGTTCGAGGACTTCGTCCAACACCGGGGAGCTGTTTTTT. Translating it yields CASSSRTSSNTGELFF.

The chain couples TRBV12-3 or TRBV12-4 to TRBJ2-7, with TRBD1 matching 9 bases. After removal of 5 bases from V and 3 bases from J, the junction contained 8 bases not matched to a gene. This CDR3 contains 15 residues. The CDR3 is CASSQLRDRDYEQYF. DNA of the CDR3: TGTGCCAGCAGTCAGCTCCGGGACAGGGACTACGAGCAGTACTTC.

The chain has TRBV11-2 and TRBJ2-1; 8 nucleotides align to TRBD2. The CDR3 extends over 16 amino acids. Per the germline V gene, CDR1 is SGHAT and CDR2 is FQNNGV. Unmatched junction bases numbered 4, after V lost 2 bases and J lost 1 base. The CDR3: CASSLRREASYNEQFF. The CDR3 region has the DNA TGTGCCAGCAGCTTACGGCGGGAGGCTTCCTACAATGAGCAGTTCTTC.

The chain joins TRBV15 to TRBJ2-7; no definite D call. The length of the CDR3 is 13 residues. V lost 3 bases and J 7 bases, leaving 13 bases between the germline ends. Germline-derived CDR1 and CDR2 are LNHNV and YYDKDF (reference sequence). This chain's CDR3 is CATSRGTIGEQYF. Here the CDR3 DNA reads TGTGCCACCAGCAGGGGTACTATAGGGGAGCAGTACTTC.

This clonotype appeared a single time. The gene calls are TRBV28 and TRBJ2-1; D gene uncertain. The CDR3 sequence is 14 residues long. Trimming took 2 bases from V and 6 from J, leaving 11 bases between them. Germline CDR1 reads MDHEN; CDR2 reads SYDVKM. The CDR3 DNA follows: TGTGCCAGCAGTTTACGTTACAGAGTCAATGAGCAGTTCTTC. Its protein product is CASSLRYRVNEQFF. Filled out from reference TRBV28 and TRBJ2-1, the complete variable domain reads DVKVTQSSRYLVKRTGEKVFLECVQDMDHENMFWYRQDPGLGLRLIYFSYDVKMKEKGDIPEGYSVSREKKERFSLILESASTNQTSMYLCASSLRYRVNEQFFGPGTRLTVL.

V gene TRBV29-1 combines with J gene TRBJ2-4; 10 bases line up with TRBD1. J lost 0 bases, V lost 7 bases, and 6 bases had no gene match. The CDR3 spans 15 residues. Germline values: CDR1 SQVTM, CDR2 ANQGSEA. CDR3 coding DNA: TGCAGCGCCGGGGACAGGGGCCCAGCCAAAAACATTCAGTACTTC. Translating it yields CSAGDRGPAKNIQYF.

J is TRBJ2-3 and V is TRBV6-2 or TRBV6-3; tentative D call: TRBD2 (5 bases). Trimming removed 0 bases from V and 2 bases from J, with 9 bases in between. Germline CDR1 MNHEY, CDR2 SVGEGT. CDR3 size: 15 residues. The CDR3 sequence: CASSYSEAATDTQYF. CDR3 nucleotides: TGTGCCAGCAGTTACTCGGAAGCGGCCACAGATACGCAGTATTTT.

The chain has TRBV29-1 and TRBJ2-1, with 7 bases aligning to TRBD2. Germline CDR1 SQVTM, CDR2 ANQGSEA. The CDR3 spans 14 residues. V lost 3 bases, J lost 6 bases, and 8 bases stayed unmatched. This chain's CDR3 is CSVEHRAGSNEQFF. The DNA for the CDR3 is TGCAGCGTTGAGCATAGAGCGGGGTCCAATGAGCAGTTCTTC.

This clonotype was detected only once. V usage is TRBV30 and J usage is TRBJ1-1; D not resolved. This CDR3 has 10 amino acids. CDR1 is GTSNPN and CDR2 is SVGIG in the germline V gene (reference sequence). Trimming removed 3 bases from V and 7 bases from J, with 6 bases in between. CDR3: CAWSSLEAFF. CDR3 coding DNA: TGTGCCTGGAGCAGTCTTGAAGCTTTCTTT.

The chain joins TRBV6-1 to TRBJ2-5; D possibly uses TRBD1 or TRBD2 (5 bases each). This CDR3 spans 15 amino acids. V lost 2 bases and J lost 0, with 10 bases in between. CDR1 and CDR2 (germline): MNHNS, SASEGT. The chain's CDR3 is CASSERDGNQETQYF. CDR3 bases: TGTGCCAGCAGTGAACGGGACGGAAACCAAGAGACCCAGTACTTC.

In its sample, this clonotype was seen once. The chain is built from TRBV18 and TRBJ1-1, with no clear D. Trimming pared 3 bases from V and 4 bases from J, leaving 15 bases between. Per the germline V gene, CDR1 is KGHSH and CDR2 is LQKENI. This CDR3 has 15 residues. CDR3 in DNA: TGTGCCAGCTCACCGGGCCAGGAGGGAAGCACTGAAGCTTTCTTT. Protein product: CASSPGQEGSTEAFF.

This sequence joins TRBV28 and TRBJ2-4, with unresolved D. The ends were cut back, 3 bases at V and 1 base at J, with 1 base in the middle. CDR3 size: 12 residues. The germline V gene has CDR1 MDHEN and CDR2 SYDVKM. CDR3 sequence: CASSFAKNIQYF. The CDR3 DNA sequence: TGTGCCAGCAGTTTCGCCAAAAACATTCAGTACTTC.

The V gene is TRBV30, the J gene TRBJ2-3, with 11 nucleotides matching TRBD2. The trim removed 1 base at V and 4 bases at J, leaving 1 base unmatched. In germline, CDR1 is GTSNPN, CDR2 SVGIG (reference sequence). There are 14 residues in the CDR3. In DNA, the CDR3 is TGTGCCTGGAGTGCGGGACTAGCGGCAGATACGCAGTATTTT. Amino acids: CAWSAGLAADTQYF.

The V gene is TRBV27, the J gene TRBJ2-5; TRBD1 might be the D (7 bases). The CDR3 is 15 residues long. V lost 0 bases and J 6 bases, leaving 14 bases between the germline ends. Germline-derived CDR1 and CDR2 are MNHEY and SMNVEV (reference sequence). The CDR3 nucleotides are TGTGCCAGCAGTTTATCGAGGAGGGGGCAGCAGACCCAGTACTTC. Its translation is CASSLSRRGQQTQYF.

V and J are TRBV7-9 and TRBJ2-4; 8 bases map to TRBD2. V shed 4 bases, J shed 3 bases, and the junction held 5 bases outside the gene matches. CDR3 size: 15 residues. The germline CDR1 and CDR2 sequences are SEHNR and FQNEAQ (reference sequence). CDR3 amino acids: CASSSTLADKNIQYF. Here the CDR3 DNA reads TGTGCCAGCAGCTCGACACTAGCGGACAAAAACATTCAGTACTTC.